The rows below give T cell receptor beta chains drawn from one sample of a study of blood T cell repertoires in COVID-19. Only in-frame clones appear in the TCRdb table, and some are missing; sequencing was by immunoSEQ multiplex PCR. The data contain around 620,000 clones, about nine tenths of them singletons. Input material: peripheral blood. The source is a young woman with acute or convalescent COVID-19. CDR3s include the opening cysteine and the closing phenylalanine or tryptophan. The D gene is left open where the match is weak. Size is stated for part of the rows, as once, few or many counts, or as a class when the clone is expanded.

J gene | V gene | clone size | D gene | CDR3 DNA | CDR3 protein
TRBJ2-1 | TRBV2 | - | - | TGTGCCAGCATGTGGGGGGGCGCGCGAAATGAGCAGTTCTTC | CASMWGGARNEQFF
TRBJ2-2 | TRBV7-2 | - | - | TGTGCCAGCAGAAAGAGGATGGCCAACACCGGGGAGCTGTTTTTT | CASRKRMANTGELFF
TRBJ2-5 | TRBV7-9 | - | - | TGTGCCAGCAGCCTGATTGGGGGGGGCTTTGTGGAGACCCAGTACTTC | CASSLIGGGFVETQYF
TRBJ1-2 | TRBV7-2 | - | - | TGTGCCAGCAGCTTAATCGACGGGGACTATGGCTACACCTTC | CASSLIDGDYGYTF
TRBJ1-2 | TRBV5-6 | - | - | TGTGCCAGCAGCTTGGGCAGGGCCTATGGCTACACCTTC | CASSLGRAYGYTF
TRBJ2-7 | TRBV28 | - | - | TGTGCCAGCACCCTCGGTGGCGGGGCGAACTACGAGCAGTACTTC | CASTLGGGANYEQYF
TRBJ2-7 | TRBV7-2 | - | TRBD1 | TGTGCCAGCAGCTATGGACAGGGGGACTCCTACGAGCAGTACTTC | CASSYGQGDSYEQYF
TRBJ1-3 | TRBV27 | - | - | TGTGCCACCAGAGACCGGGGCTCTGGAAACACCATATATTTT | CATRDRGSGNTIYF
TRBJ2-7 | TRBV4-1 | - | TRBD2 | TGCGCCAGCAGCCTACTAGCGGGGGTCGTTGAGCAGTACTTC | CASSLLAGVVEQYF
TRBJ2-7 | TRBV4-1 | - | TRBD1 | TGCGCCGGCAGCCAAGGCCCTCTCTCCGGGACAGCCAACTACGAGCAGTACTTC | CAGSQGPLSGTANYEQYF
TRBJ2-7 | TRBV11-1 | - | TRBD1 | TGTGCCAGCAGCTTACCAAGGGGGACAGCCTACGAGCAGTACTTC | CASSLPRGTAYEQYF
TRBJ2-3 | TRBV5-1 | - | TRBD1 | TGCGCCAGCAGCTTGGGAGGGACAGGGTCGAGCACAGATACGCAGTATTTT | CASSLGGTGSSTDTQYF
TRBJ1-1 | TRBV6-5 | once | TRBD1 | TGTGCCAGCAGTCCCAGACAGGGGGCTGTGGCTTTCTTT | CASSPRQGAVAFF
TRBJ1-5 | TRBV6-5 | - | - | TGTGCCAGCAGCTCAGGGCGGCCCCAGCATTTT | CASSSGRPQHF
TRBJ2-3 | TRBV5-6 | - | TRBD2 | TGTGCCAGCAGCACGGGACTAGCGGGGGGAACTGATACGCAGTATTTT | CASSTGLAGGTDTQYF
TRBJ2-5 | TRBV5-8 | - | - | TGTGCCAGCAGCCCCCACGCCACCGGGACAACGGCGACCCAGTACTTC | CASSPHATGTTATQYF
TRBJ2-7 | TRBV6-6 | - | - | TGTGCCAGCAGTTACTCGTACGGGTCCTCCTACGAGCAGTACTTC | CASSYSYGSSYEQYF
TRBJ1-1 | TRBV13 | - | - | TGTGCCAGCAGCTTAGGCGTCGCAGGGTTGAACACTGAAGCTTTCTTT | CASSLGVAGLNTEAFF
TRBJ1-5 | TRBV27 | - | - | TGTGCCAGCAGTGTGGTGGGGGGTCCTAATCAGCCCCAGCATTTT | CASSVVGGPNQPQHF
TRBJ1-2 | TRBV19 | - | - | TGTGTCTCACAGGAGGGCTACACCTTC | CVSQEGYTF
TRBJ2-7 | TRBV6-5 | - | TRBD1 | TGTGCCAGCAGGCCGGGGAGCCAGGGGGCTCACGAGCAGTACTTC | CASRPGSQGAHEQYF
TRBJ1-2 | TRBV5-1 | few | TRBD1 | TGCGCCAGCAGCTTGGGTCAACAGGGGTCGAGTGGCTACACCTTC | CASSLGQQGSSGYTF
TRBJ1-1 | TRBV19 | few | TRBD1 | TGTGCCAGTAGTATCTTGGGGAGGGGACAGGGGAACACTGAAGCTTTCTTT | CASSILGRGQGNTEAFF
TRBJ1-2 | TRBV5-1 | few | TRBD1 | TGCGCCAGCAGCTTGGCCCAAGGGACAGGGGCCGGCTACACCTTC | CASSLAQGTGAGYTF
TRBJ1-5 | TRBV3-1/TRBV3-2 | - | - | TGTGCCAGCAGCCAAGATCGAGGGGACTTAAATCAGCCCCAGCATTTT | CASSQDRGDLNQPQHF
TRBJ1-2 | TRBV23-1 | - | - | TGCGCCAGCAGTCGGCGTCCAGGGGACTATGGCTACACCTTC | CASSRRPGDYGYTF
TRBJ1-5 | TRBV6-2/TRBV6-3 | - | - | TGTGCCAGCAGTCTCAGCTTAGAGGGCAATCAGCCCCAGCATTTT | CASSLSLEGNQPQHF
TRBJ1-1 | TRBV7-3 | - | - | TGTGCCAGCAGCCTTGGGGGGACGGTGAACACTGAAGCTTTCTTT | CASSLGGTVNTEAFF
TRBJ1-2 | TRBV24-1 | - | TRBD1 | TGTGCCACCAGTGATAGGACAGGAGGGGGCTACACCTTC | CATSDRTGGGYTF
TRBJ2-7 | TRBV19 | - | - | TGTGCCAGTTCACCGGGACACCAATACGAGCAGTACTTC | CASSPGHQYEQYF
TRBJ1-1 | TRBV6-5 | - | TRBD1 | TGTGCCAGCAGCCGGGACAGCCGTAACACTGAAGCTTTCTTT | CASSRDSRNTEAFF
TRBJ1-5 | TRBV4-1 | - | - | TGCGCCAGCAGCCTCCGTCTGTTTAGCAATCAGCCCCAGCATTTT | CASSLRLFSNQPQHF
TRBJ1-1 | TRBV19 | - | TRBD1 | TGTGCCAGTAGTATTCGACAGGGGGAGGAAGCTTTCTTT | CASSIRQGEEAFF
TRBJ1-2 | TRBV6-5 | - | - | TGTGCCAGCAGTTACTCGGGGAGCAGGCGGGATGGCTACACCTTC | CASSYSGSRRDGYTF
TRBJ2-3 | TRBV19 | - | TRBD1 | TGTGCCAGTAAGGGACAGGGAACAGATACGCAGTATTTT | CASKGQGTDTQYF
TRBJ2-7 | TRBV5-1 | - | TRBD1 | TGCGCCAGCAGCCTCGGGACAGGGGGCTCCTACGAGCAGTACTTC | CASSLGTGGSYEQYF
TRBJ2-7 | TRBV27 | once | - | TGTGCCAGCAGTCAATGGGGCGCAAGCTACGAGCAGTACTTC | CASSQWGASYEQYF
TRBJ2-7 | TRBV6-2/TRBV6-3 | - | TRBD2 | TGTGCCAGCAGTTACAGCGGGAGACTAGCGGGGGCTACCTACGAGCAGTACTTC | CASSYSGRLAGATYEQYF
TRBJ2-7 | TRBV2 | - | TRBD2 | TGTGCCAGCAGTGAGGCCGGGGGGAGCTCCTACGAGCAGTACTTC | CASSEAGGSSYEQYF
TRBJ2-3 | TRBV5-1 | - | TRBD2 | TGCGCCAGCAGCTTGACTAGCGGGGGGTTACGCACAGATACGCAGTATTTT | CASSLTSGGLRTDTQYF
TRBJ1-2 | TRBV15 | - | TRBD1 | TGTGCCACCAGCAGAGATCCGGACAGGCGGCTTGGCTACACCTTC | CATSRDPDRRLGYTF
TRBJ1-5 | TRBV7-2 | once | - | TGTGCCAGCAGCTTTAGACAGCCCCAGCATTTT | CASSFRQPQHF
TRBJ1-3 | TRBV13 | - | - | TGTGCCAGCAGCTTGGACACCTCTGGAAACACCATATATTTT | CASSLDTSGNTIYF
TRBJ2-6 | TRBV6-5 | - | - | TGTGCCAGCAGTTGGCAGGCCTCTGGGGCCAACGTCCTGACTTTC | CASSWQASGANVLTF
TRBJ1-3 | TRBV24-1 | once | - | TGTGCCACCAGTGCAGGGCCCGTCTCTGGAAACACCATATATTTT | CATSAGPVSGNTIYF
TRBJ1-3 | TRBV4-3 | once | - | TGCGCCAGCAGCCAAGTTTGGTATCCCAGCTCTGGAAACACCATATATTTT | CASSQVWYPSSGNTIYF
TRBJ2-2 | TRBV7-3 | - | - | TGTGCCAGCAGTCAAACTGGTGTGCAGGGCCTCACCGGGGAGCTGTTTTTT | CASSQTGVQGLTGELFF
TRBJ2-7 | TRBV6-5 | once | - | TGTGCCAGCGGACTGCTATGGGTATACGAGCAGTACTTC | CASGLLWVYEQYF
TRBJ2-3 | TRBV30 | - | - | TGTGCCTGGAGTGTAGGGGGCGGGGCAGATACGCAGTATTTT | CAWSVGGGADTQYF